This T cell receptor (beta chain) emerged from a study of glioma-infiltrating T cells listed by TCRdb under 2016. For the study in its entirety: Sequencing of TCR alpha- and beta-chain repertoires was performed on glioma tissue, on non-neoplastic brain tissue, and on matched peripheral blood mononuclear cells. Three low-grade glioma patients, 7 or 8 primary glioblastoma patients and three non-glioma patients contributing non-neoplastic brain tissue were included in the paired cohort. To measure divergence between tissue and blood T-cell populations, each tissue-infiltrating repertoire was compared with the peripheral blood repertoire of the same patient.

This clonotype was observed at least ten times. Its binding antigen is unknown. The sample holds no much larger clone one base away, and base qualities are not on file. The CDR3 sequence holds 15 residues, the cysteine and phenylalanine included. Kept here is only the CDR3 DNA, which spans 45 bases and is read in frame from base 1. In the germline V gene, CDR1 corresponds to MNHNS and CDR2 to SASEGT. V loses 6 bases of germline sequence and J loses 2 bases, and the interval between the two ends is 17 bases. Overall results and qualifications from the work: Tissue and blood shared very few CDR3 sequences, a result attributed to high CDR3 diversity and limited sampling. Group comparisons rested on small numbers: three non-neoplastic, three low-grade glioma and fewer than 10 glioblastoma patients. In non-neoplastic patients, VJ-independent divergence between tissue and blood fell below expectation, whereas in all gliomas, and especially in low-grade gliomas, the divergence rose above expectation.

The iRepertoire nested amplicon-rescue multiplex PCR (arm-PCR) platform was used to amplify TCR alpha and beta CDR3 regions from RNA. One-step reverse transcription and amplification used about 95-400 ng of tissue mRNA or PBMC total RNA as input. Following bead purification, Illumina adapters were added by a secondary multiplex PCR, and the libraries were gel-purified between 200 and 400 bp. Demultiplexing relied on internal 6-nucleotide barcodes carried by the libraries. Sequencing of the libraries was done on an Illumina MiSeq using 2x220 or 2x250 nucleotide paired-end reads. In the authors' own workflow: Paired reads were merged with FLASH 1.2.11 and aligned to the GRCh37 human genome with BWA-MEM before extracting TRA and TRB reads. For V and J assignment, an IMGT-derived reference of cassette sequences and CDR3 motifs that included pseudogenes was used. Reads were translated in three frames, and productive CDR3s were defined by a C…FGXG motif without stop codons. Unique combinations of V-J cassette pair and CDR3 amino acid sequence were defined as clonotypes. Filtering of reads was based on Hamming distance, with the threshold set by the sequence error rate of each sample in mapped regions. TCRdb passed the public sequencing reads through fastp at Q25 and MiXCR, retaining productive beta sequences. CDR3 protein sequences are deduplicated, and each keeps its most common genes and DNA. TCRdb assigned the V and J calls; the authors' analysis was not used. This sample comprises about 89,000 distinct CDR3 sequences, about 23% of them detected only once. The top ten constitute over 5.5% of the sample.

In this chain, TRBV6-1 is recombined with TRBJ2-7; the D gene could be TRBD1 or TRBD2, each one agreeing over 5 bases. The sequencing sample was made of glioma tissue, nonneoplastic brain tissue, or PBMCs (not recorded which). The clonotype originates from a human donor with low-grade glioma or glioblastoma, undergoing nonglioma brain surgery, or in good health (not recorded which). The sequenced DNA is TGTGCCAGCAGGGGATATGGGGGAGCTACCTACGAGCAGTACTTC. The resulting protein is CASRGYGGATYEQYF.